Detailed here is one T cell receptor beta chain. The data were taken from a study of blood T cell repertoires in COVID-19. Study-wide context: PBMCs, B-cell-depleted T cells, or T cells were the source of the cDNA or gDNA that made up the material.

Clones were read by immunoSEQ multiplex PCR, and TCRdb kept only the in-frame ones, dropping some. The sample records around 100,000 clones, roughly nine tenths being singletons. Germline trimming cut 0 bases from V and 4 bases from J; bases unmatched to any gene: 4. Germline CDR1 and CDR2: MGHRA and YSYEKL. The CDR3 consists of 15 residues. The specimen was peripheral blood. The TCR originated in a man in his fifties or sixties with active COVID-19. The chain uses TRBV4-1 and TRBJ2-5, with TRBD1 matching over 8 bases. The CDR3 region has the DNA TGCGCCAGCAGCCAAGATTCGCAGGGGGCAGAGACCCAGTACTTC. Translating it yields CASSQDSQGAETQYF.